Listed here is a single T cell receptor beta chain. The method was immunoSEQ multiplex PCR; TCRdb's version includes in-frame clones alone and lacks a portion of them. The sample yields around 61,000 clones, 70% to 90% seen once. The sample comes from a study of technical replicates of blood from a few donors. Germline CDR1 and CDR2: SEHNR and FQNEAQ (reference sequence). Trimming removed 2 bases at V and 4 bases at J, with 13 bases between. The CDR3 totals 15 residues. V usage is TRBV7-9 and J usage is TRBJ2-3; a possible D gene is TRBD1 (6 bases). Input material: PBMCs. This clonotype originated in a human donor in good health. Some clones in this sample may be carry-over from other donors' samples. The CDR3 bases are TGTGCCAGCAGCTTATCCCAGGGGAAGGCAGATACGCAGTATTTT. The encoded protein is CASSLSQGKADTQYF.